This T cell receptor (beta chain) was recorded in a study of blood T cell repertoires in COVID-19. The CDR3 spans 16 residues. Trimming cost V 4 bases and J 6 bases; bases outside gene matches: 12. Germline V gene sequence: CDR1 LGHNA, CDR2 YNFKEQ. Measured with immunoSEQ multiplex PCR; TCRdb has only the in-frame clones, and not every one. Of around 180,000 clones in the sample, 70% to 90% are singletons; the top ten hold approximately 11%. The sample was peripheral blood. This sequence originates from a human donor with active or convalescent COVID-19. The donor label of this sample is uncertain. The rearrangement joins TRBV4-2 to TRBJ1-5; 7 bases match TRBD1. CDR3 amino acids: CASSLNRDSIRQPQHF. Written as DNA, the CDR3 is TGTGCCAGCAGCCTCAACCGGGACAGCATACGTCAGCCCCAGCATTTT.